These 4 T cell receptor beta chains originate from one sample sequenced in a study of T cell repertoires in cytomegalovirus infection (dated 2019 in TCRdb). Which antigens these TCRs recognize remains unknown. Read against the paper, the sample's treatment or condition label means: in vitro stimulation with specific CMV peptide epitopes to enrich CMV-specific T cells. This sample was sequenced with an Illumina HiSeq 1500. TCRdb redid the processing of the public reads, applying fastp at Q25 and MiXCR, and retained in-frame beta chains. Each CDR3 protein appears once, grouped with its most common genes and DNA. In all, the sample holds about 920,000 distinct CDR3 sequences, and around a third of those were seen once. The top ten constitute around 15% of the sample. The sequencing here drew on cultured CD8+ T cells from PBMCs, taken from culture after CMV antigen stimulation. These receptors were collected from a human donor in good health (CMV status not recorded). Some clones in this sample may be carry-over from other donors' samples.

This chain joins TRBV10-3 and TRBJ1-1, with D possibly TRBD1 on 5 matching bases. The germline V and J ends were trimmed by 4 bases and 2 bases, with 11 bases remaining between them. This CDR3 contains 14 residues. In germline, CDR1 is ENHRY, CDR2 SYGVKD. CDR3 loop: CAISAPGTNTEAFF. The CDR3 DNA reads TGTGCCATCAGTGCCCCAGGGACTAACACTGAAGCTTTCTTT.

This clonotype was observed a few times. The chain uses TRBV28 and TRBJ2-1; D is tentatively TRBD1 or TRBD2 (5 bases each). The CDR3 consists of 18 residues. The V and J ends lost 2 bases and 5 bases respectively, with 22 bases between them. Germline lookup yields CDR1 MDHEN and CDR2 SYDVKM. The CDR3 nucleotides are TGTGCCAGCAGTTTAAGTCCCGCGGCAGGGACGCGAAACAATGAGCAGTTCTTC. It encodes CASSLSPAAGTRNNEQFF.

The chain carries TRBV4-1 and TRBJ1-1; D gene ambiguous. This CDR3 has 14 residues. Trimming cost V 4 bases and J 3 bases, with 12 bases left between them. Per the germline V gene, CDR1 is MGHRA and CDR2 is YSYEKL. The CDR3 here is CASSLFGLDTEAFF. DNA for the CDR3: TGCGCCAGCAGCCTTTTTGGGCTCGACACTGAAGCTTTCTTT.

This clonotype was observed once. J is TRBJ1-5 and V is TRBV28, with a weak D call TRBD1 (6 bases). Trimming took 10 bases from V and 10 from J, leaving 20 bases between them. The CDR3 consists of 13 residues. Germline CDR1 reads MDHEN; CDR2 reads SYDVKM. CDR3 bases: TGTGCCACCCACCAGGGGCCGCCTCAACCCCAGCATTTT. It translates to CATHQGPPQPQHF.